The 27 T cell receptor beta chains below come from one sample, sequenced in a study of T cells after yellow fever vaccination. Using its own MiXCR run on the 5' RACE reads, TCRdb lists one record per CDR3 protein. The table includes approximately 550,000 distinct CDR3 sequences, 15% to 20% detected once. Sequences were derived from PBMCs, sampled 15 days after the yellow fever booster vaccination. These receptors were taken from a man younger than 45 who received the YFV17D yellow fever vaccine.

The chain recombines TRBV29-1 with TRBJ2-5; unclear D gene. Trimming removed 4 bases from V and 2 bases from J, with 8 bases in between. In germline, CDR1 is SQVTM, CDR2 ANQGSEA. The CDR3 has 12 amino acids. The CDR3 DNA reads as TGCAGCGTTGGATCAGTTCAAGAGACCCAGTACTTC. Translated, it gives CSVGSVQETQYF.

This clonotype was counted a single time. This chain links TRBV7-6 with TRBJ2-2, with D maybe TRBD2 (6 bases). The ends were cut back, 3 bases at V and 5 bases at J, with 13 bases in the middle. Germline CDR1 reads SGHVS; CDR2 reads FNYEAQ. CDR3 size: 15 residues. In nucleotides, the CDR3 is TGTGCCAGCAGCTTCCTTAGCGGCGAAACCGGGGAGCTGTTTTTT. Protein product: CASSFLSGETGELFF.

This clonotype has just a few counts. The chain recombines TRBV7-2 with TRBJ1-1; no reliable D call. Germline V gene lookup returns CDR1 SGHTA and CDR2 FQGNSA. V was pared by 6 bases and J by 0 bases, with 11 bases between. The CDR3 is 14 amino acids. CDR3 coding DNA: TGTGCCAGCAGTCCCCAGCGCGTGAACACTGAAGCTTTCTTT. The encoded protein is CASSPQRVNTEAFF.

The sample holds a few counts of this clonotype. The chain is built from TRBV7-6 and TRBJ2-7; D is ambiguous. Germline CDR1 is SGHVS and CDR2 is FNYEAQ. This CDR3 has 14 residues. Trimming shortened V by 4 bases and J by 6 bases, and 16 bases separated the two germline ends. CDR3 in DNA: TGTGCCAGCAGCTCCGAACCCCCGACCGGCGAGCAGTACTTC. It codes for CASSSEPPTGEQYF.

In its sample, this clonotype was seen a few times. The chain couples TRBV30 to TRBJ2-1; no firm D call. Per germline, CDR1 GTSNPN and CDR2 SVGIG (reference sequence). The V gene lost 3 bases and the J gene lost 5 bases, with 8 bases spanning the gap. CDR3 size: 12 residues. CDR3 in DNA: TGTGCCTGGAGGGTTAGGAACAATGAGCAGTTCTTC. Translated: CAWRVRNNEQFF. The full variable domain, completed using reference TRBV30 and TRBJ2-1, is SQTIHQWPATLVQPVGSPLSLECTVEGTSNPNLYWYRQAAGRGLQLLFYSVGIGQISSEVPQNLSASRPQDRQFILSSKKLLLSDSGFYLCAWRVRNNEQFFGPGTRLTVL.

This clonotype has more than one count but fewer than ten. J is TRBJ2-4 and V is TRBV6-9, with 8 positions matching TRBD2. The CDR3 has 16 amino acids. Germline values: CDR1 MNHGY, CDR2 SVAAGI. The V and J ends lost 5 bases and 0 bases, in that order; junction bases with no gene match: 6. CDR3 DNA sequence: TGTGCCAGCAGTGGACTAGCAAGAGGAGCCAAAAACATTCAGTACTTC. Translation: CASSGLARGAKNIQYF.

This clonotype was detected only a few times. The J gene is TRBJ2-2, the V gene TRBV20-1; TRBD2 matches 7 bases. The germline gives CDR1 DFQATT, CDR2 SNEGSKA (reference sequence). CDR3 length: 15 residues. With V trimmed by 3 bases and J by 2 bases, 6 bases remained unmatched. CDR3 sequence (DNA): TGCAGTGCTAGTGGCCTAGCGGAAAACACCGGGGAGCTGTTTTTT. This translates into CSASGLAENTGELFF.

For the CDR3, the DNA is TGTGCCAGCTCCTCAGGGGCGATTGAGACCCAGTACTTC. It yields the protein CASSSGAIETQYF. The genes are TRBV7-2 and TRBJ2-5, with D perhaps matching TRBD1 (6 bases). Trimming pared 8 bases from V and 5 bases from J, leaving 15 bases between. This CDR3 spans 13 amino acids. Germline V CDR1 and CDR2: SGHTA, FQGNSA.

CDR3 amino acids: CASSLVGGIVDEQYF. The CDR3 DNA sequence: TGTGCCAGCAGCTTAGTCGGCGGGATTGTTGACGAGCAGTACTTC. This rearrangement joins TRBV7-2 to TRBJ2-7; weak D call: TRBD2 (6 bases). The CDR3 is made up of 15 amino acids. The germline V gene encodes CDR1 SGHTA and CDR2 FQGNSA. Trimming removed 1 base at V and 5 bases at J, with 15 bases between. Full variable domain (outside the CDR3, taken from reference TRBV7-2 and TRBJ2-7): GAGVSQSPSNKVTEKGKDVELRCDPISGHTALYWYRQSLGQGLEFLIYFQGNSAPDKSGLPSDRFSAERTGGSVSTLTIQRTQQEDSAVYLCASSLVGGIVDEQYFGPGTRLTVT.

This clonotype was detected a few times. This chain connects TRBV7-2 to TRBJ2-7; TRBD2 might be the D (6 bases). The V gene's germline CDR1 is SGHTA and CDR2 FQGNSA. Trimming pared 5 bases from V and 6 bases from J, leaving 17 bases between. CDR3 length: 14 residues. The CDR3 region is CASSLRTISPEQYF. CDR3 in DNA: TGTGCCAGCAGCCTTCGGACTATCTCCCCCGAGCAGTACTTC.

This clonotype was seen a few times. The chain couples TRBV4-2 to TRBJ2-2, with TRBD1 identical over 10 bases. Germline V gene sequence: CDR1 LGHNA, CDR2 YNFKEQ. Losses at the gene ends were 3 bases for V and 6 bases for J; bases not matched to a gene: 16. The CDR3 contains 19 residues. CDR3 in amino acids: CASSHPREGQGISSGELFF. The CDR3 DNA is TGTGCCAGCAGCCACCCACGAGAGGGACAGGGGATATCGTCCGGGGAGCTGTTTTTT.

This chain uses TRBV29-1 with TRBJ2-7; D is unresolved. Germline CDR1 and CDR2: SQVTM and ANQGSEA. V was cut by 7 bases and J by 5 bases, with 15 bases left in between. CDR3 length: 12 amino acids. DNA for the CDR3: TGCAGCGCAAGAATTTCCGTCCACGAGCAGTACTTC. It codes for CSARISVHEQYF.

The V and J genes are TRBV7-3 and TRBJ2-5, with TRBD1 matching 12 bases. The J segment lost 4 bases and the V segment lost 4 bases, leaving 22 bases of the junction unmatched. Germline V gives CDR1 SGHTA, CDR2 FQGTGA. There are 21 residues in the CDR3. CDR3 in amino acids: CASSYKLLPGQGARGTETQYF. CDR3 coding DNA: TGTGCCAGCAGCTATAAACTCCTACCGGGACAGGGGGCGCGAGGGACAGAGACCCAGTACTTC.

The rearrangement uses TRBV10-3 and TRBJ2-6; no definite D call. Per the germline V gene, CDR1 is ENHRY and CDR2 is SYGVKD. This CDR3 is built from 15 residues. The V gene lost 5 bases and the J gene lost 4 bases, with 12 bases spanning the gap. The CDR3 is CAISPPSPGANVLTF. Written as DNA, the CDR3 is TGTGCCATCAGTCCCCCCAGTCCGGGGGCCAACGTCCTGACTTTC.

V and J are TRBV12-3 or TRBV12-4 and TRBJ2-1, with a tentative D call TRBD2 (7 bases). The CDR3 consists of 12 residues. V gave up 6 bases and J gave up 9 bases, with 12 bases separating them. The CDR3 region is CASSRGALEQFF. CDR3 nucleotide sequence: TGTGCCAGCAGCCGGGGGGCGCTTGAGCAGTTCTTC.

V and J are TRBV25-1 and TRBJ2-7; a possible D gene is TRBD2 (6 bases). CDR3 length equals 13 residues. Trimming left V 5 bases short and J 6 bases short, with 14 bases between. Germline CDR1 and CDR2: MGHDK and SYGVNS. Written as DNA, the CDR3 is TGTGCCAGCAGTCCCCCGGGGGTGGCCGAGCAGTACTTC. Translating gives CASSPPGVAEQYF.

In this sample, this clonotype turned up many times. The chain carries TRBV7-6 and TRBJ2-7; TRBD2 agrees at 13 bases. Germline values: CDR1 SGHVS, CDR2 FNYEAQ. V dropped 5 bases and J dropped 4; count of bases not matched to a gene: 5. The CDR3 is 15 residues long. CDR3 sequence reads: CASSRETSGRYEQYF. CDR3 nucleotides: TGTGCCAGCAGCAGGGAGACTAGCGGGAGGTACGAGCAGTACTTC.

V and J are TRBV7-6 and TRBJ2-7; D remains unclear. The CDR3 totals 13 residues. Germline V gene lookup returns CDR1 SGHVS and CDR2 FNYEAQ. The V and J ends lost 0 bases and 5 bases respectively, with 8 bases between them. The CDR3 is CASSLAIMNEQYF. Here the CDR3 DNA reads TGTGCCAGCAGCTTAGCTATCATGAACGAGCAGTACTTC.

This clonotype occurred a few times. The V call is TRBV10-3, the J call TRBJ2-1, with TRBD2 identical over 9 bases. Germline assignment: CDR1 ENHRY and CDR2 SYGVKD. Trimming removed 3 bases from V and 2 bases from J; junction bases left unmatched: 8. CDR3 length: 17 amino acids. The CDR3, as DNA: TGTGCCATCAGTGACCTTAGCGGGAGAGGGGCCTACAATGAGCAGTTCTTC. This sequence encodes CAISDLSGRGAYNEQFF.

The chain is built from TRBV5-1 and TRBJ1-1; 8 positions agree with TRBD1. With 5 bases clipped from V and 8 bases from J, the junction kept 14 bases outside the gene matches. The germline gives CDR1 SGHRS, CDR2 YFSETQ. The CDR3 is 15 residues long. CDR3 sequence reads: CASRNQQGERTEAFF. The CDR3 DNA reads TGCGCCAGCAGAAATCAACAGGGGGAAAGGACCGAAGCTTTCTTT.

The CDR3 bases are TGTGCCAGCAGTGAGTGGGATCGGGCCAATCAGCCCCAGCATTTT. Encoded protein: CASSEWDRANQPQHF. J is TRBJ1-5 and V is TRBV6-1; D remains ambiguous. CDR1 is MNHNS, CDR2 SASEGT, per germline. Trimming stripped 3 bases from V and 3 bases from J, with 12 bases between. The CDR3 length is 15 residues.

V gene TRBV3-1 combines with J gene TRBJ2-6; a possible D gene is TRBD2 (6 bases). The CDR3 spans 16 residues. V was pared by 4 bases and J by 8 bases, with 18 bases between. Germline CDR1 is LGHDT and CDR2 is YNNKEL (reference sequence). CDR3 sequence (DNA): TGTGCCAGCAGCCGGGGCGGAGGGTTTTTTCCCAACGTCCTGACTTTC. Translating gives CASSRGGGFFPNVLTF.

J is TRBJ1-5 and V is TRBV5-1; TRBD1 aligns across 10 bases. The CDR3 loop spans 15 amino acids. The trim removed 0 bases at V and 7 bases at J, leaving 4 bases unmatched. Germline CDR1 and CDR2: SGHRS and YFSETQ. The CDR3 DNA follows: TGCGCCAGCAGCTTGGAGGGACAGGGGTACCAGCCCCAGCATTTT. Amino acid sequence: CASSLEGQGYQPQHF. Using reference TRBV5-1 and TRBJ1-5 for the parts outside the CDR3, the full variable domain is KAGVTQTPRYLIKTRGQQVTLSCSPISGHRSVSWYQQTPGQGLQFLFEYFSETQRNKGNFPGRFSGRQFSNSRSEMNVSTLELGDSALYLCASSLEGQGYQPQHFGDGTRLSIL.

This clonotype was seen only a few times. The chain has TRBV19 and TRBJ2-2; D is undetermined. The V gene's germline CDR1 is LNHDA and CDR2 SQIVND (reference sequence). The CDR3 totals 16 residues. Trimming removed 1 base from V and 4 bases from J, with 13 bases in between. In DNA, the CDR3 is TGTGCCAGTAGTATAGGGGTCGGCGCCGGCACCGGGGAGCTGTTTTTT. Its translation: CASSIGVGAGTGELFF.

This clonotype was found a few times. This chain uses TRBV20-1 with TRBJ1-1; D is uncertain. V gave up 3 bases and J gave up 1 base, with 6 bases separating them. The CDR3 consists of 12 residues. The germline V gene encodes CDR1 DFQATT and CDR2 SNEGSKA (reference sequence). The CDR3 is CSARRQNTEAFF. The CDR3 DNA is TGCAGTGCTAGGAGACAGAACACTGAAGCTTTCTTT.

The J gene is TRBJ2-7, the V gene TRBV20-1; 13 bases match TRBD2. This CDR3 is 17 amino acids long. Trimming cost V 1 base and J 2 bases; bases outside gene matches: 8. Germline V CDR1 and CDR2: DFQATT, SNEGSKA (reference sequence). As DNA, the CDR3 is TGCAGTGCTAGAGGTCCTCCAACTAGCGGGAGGGCCTACGAGCAGTACTTC. This gives the protein CSARGPPTSGRAYEQYF.

The chain is built from TRBV12-3 or TRBV12-4 and TRBJ2-7; the match to TRBD2 covers 9 bases. Trimming cost V 3 bases and J 2 bases; bases outside gene matches: 8. The CDR3 runs to 16 residues. The CDR3 spells CASSFSLAGGTYEQYF. In nucleotides, the CDR3 is TGTGCCAGCAGTTTTTCTCTGGCGGGAGGGACCTACGAGCAGTACTTC.